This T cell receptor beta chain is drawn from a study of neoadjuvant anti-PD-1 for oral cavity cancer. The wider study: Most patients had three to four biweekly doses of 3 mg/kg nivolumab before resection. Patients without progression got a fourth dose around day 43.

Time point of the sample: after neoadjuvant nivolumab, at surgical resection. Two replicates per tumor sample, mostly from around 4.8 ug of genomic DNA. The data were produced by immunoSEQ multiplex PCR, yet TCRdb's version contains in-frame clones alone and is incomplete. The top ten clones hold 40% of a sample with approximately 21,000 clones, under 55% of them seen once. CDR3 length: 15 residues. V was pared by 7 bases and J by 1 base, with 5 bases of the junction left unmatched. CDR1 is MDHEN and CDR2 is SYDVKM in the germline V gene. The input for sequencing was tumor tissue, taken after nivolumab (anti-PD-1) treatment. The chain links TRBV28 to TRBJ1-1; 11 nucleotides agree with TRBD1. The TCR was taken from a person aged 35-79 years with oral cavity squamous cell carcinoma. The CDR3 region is CASTRTGGRNTEAFF. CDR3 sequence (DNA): TGTGCCAGCACGCGGACAGGGGGCCGGAACACTGAAGCTTTCTTT.